This is a list of T cell receptor beta chains from one sample in a study of control samples from healthy donors and cancer patients. This table comes from immunoSEQ multiplex PCR, and its TCRdb copy is limited to in-frame clones, with some not included. This table holds about 100,000 clones, around 90% found once. Sample: blood. These receptors were obtained from a woman under 30 in good health. CDR3s include the opening cysteine and the closing phenylalanine or tryptophan. A D gene is named only where the DNA matches it firmly. Part of the rows lack a size; the others show once, few, many or a class for expanded clones.

D gene,V gene,J gene,clone size,CDR3 DNA,CDR3 protein
TRBD2,TRBV29-1,TRBJ2-2,NA,TGCAGCGTTGGGTGGCTAGCGGGAGTGACCGGGGAGCTGTTTTTT,CSVGWLAGVTGELFF
TRBD1,TRBV30,TRBJ1-6,NA,TGTGCCTGGAGCCCAAAACAGGGGTGGGCTTCACCCCTCCACTTT,CAWSPKQGWASPLHF
NA,TRBV7-9,TRBJ2-1,NA,TGTGCCAGCAGCTTTAATAGGGACCATGAGCAGTTCTTC,CASSFNRDHEQFF
TRBD1,TRBV3-1/TRBV3-2,TRBJ2-3,NA,TGTGCCAGCAGCCAGACACAGGGGGCGCAGTATTTT,CASSQTQGAQYF
NA,TRBV4-1,TRBJ2-3,NA,TGCGCCAGCAGCCAATCAGGGGTTTACACAGATACGCAGTATTTT,CASSQSGVYTDTQYF
NA,TRBV19,TRBJ1-5,NA,TGTGCCAGTAGGCAGGGTAATCAGCCCCAGCATTTT,CASRQGNQPQHF
NA,TRBV6-2/TRBV6-3,TRBJ2-1,NA,TGTGCCAGCAGTTACCAAGGAAACAATGAGCAGTTCTTC,CASSYQGNNEQFF
NA,TRBV5-8,TRBJ1-2,NA,TGTGCCAGCACCCTTCAGGCGGGGGGGAACTATGGCTACACCTTC,CASTLQAGGNYGYTF
NA,TRBV24-1,TRBJ1-5,few,TGTGCCACCAGTGATTCTGCAGGGAACAATCAGCCCCAGCATTTT,CATSDSAGNNQPQHF
NA,TRBV5-1,TRBJ1-2,NA,TGCGCCAGCAGCTTGGGGGGGCAAAACTATGGCTACACCTTC,CASSLGGQNYGYTF
TRBD1,TRBV19,TRBJ1-5,NA,TGTGCCAGTAGGACAGGGAATGGGCAGCCCCAGCATTTT,CASRTGNGQPQHF
NA,TRBV29-1,TRBJ2-7,once,TGCAGCGTTTCTGAAGGGGTGGGGGAGCAGTACTTC,CSVSEGVGEQYF
NA,TRBV5-6,TRBJ1-1,NA,TGTGCCAGCAGCTTGGAGGTGGATGCCGGGGAAGCTTTCTTT,CASSLEVDAGEAFF
NA,TRBV2,TRBJ2-7,NA,TGTGCCAGCAGTGACCTTAGTTCGTACGAGCAGTACTTC,CASSDLSSYEQYF
NA,TRBV30,TRBJ1-2,NA,TGTGCCTGGACAGTACCTTACACCTTC,CAWTVPYTF
TRBD2,TRBV6-5,TRBJ2-1,NA,TGTGCCAGCAGTATGAAACTAGCGGGAGTTGAGCAGTTCTTC,CASSMKLAGVEQFF
NA,TRBV18,TRBJ2-3,once,TGTGCCAGCTCACCTGACCTGGTAACAGATACGCAGTATTTT,CASSPDLVTDTQYF
NA,TRBV24-1,TRBJ2-2,NA,TGTGCCACCAGTGGTACGTTTGGGGGGAACACCGGGGAGCTGTTTTTT,CATSGTFGGNTGELFF
TRBD2,TRBV7-3,TRBJ2-7,NA,TGTGCCAGCAGCTTAAGCGGGAGCCGCGAGCAGTACTTC,CASSLSGSREQYF
NA,TRBV6-5,TRBJ1-1,NA,TGTGCCAGCAGTTACGGGCAGAACACTGAAGCTTTCTTT,CASSYGQNTEAFF
TRBD1,TRBV6-4,TRBJ1-1,NA,TGTGCCAGCAGCGTCGAACAGGGGTTCACTGAAGCTTTCTTT,CASSVEQGFTEAFF
NA,TRBV3-1/TRBV3-2,TRBJ2-7,NA,TGTGCCAGCAGCCAAGTGTGGGGGGGCAACTACGAGCAGTACTTC,CASSQVWGGNYEQYF
NA,TRBV10-2,TRBJ1-1,NA,TGCGCCAGCAGTCAGGGACTCACGAACACTGAAGCTTTCTTT,CASSQGLTNTEAFF
NA,TRBV5-5,TRBJ1-1,NA,TGTGCCAGCAGCTCCCAATACAGCCTCTTGAACACTGAAGCTTTCTTT,CASSSQYSLLNTEAFF
TRBD2,TRBV18,TRBJ2-1,once,TGTGCCAGCTCACCTCTCGGGGGGAATGAGCAGTTCTTC,CASSPLGGNEQFF
TRBD1,TRBV7-2,TRBJ1-1,NA,TGTGCCAGCAGCAGGACAGGGTGGGAAGCTTTCTTT,CASSRTGWEAFF
NA,TRBV29-1,TRBJ2-7,NA,TGCAGCGTTGGGCTAACCTACGAGCAGTACTTC,CSVGLTYEQYF
NA,TRBV19,TRBJ1-5,few,TGTGCCACTGGGGCCTATCAGCCCCAGCATTTT,CATGAYQPQHF
NA,TRBV29-1,TRBJ2-7,few,TGCAGCGTTATGGGGAACGAGCAGTACTTC,CSVMGNEQYF
NA,TRBV10-3,TRBJ1-5,NA,TGTGCCATCAGACAGCACAATCAGCCCCAGCATTTT,CAIRQHNQPQHF